The TCR beta chain described here comes from a study of T cells in Graves' hyperthyroidism and ophthalmopathy (dated by TCRdb to between 2018 and 2021). Notes on the research overall: Peripheral blood was sampled at the time of initial diagnosis, prior to any treatment. Whether ophthalmopathy could be predicted prospectively was tested in an independent validation cohort made up of some 20 hyperthyroidism patients plus 17 patients who later progressed to ophthalmopathy. To identify TCR V-J signatures that set the groups apart, the researchers used a discovery cohort of about a hundred patients, made up of 43 with Graves' ophthalmopathy and 55 to 65 with stable Graves' hyperthyroidism. Following sampling, methimazole starting at 30 mg daily was given to hyperthyroidism patients, and high-dose intravenous methylprednisolone was given to ophthalmopathy patients. According to the paper, TCR Vbeta CDR3 sequencing was carried out on roughly 130 peripheral blood samples, which came from over 40 ophthalmopathy, around 75 hyperthyroidism and some 17 progressor patients. The 75 to 100 discovery patients were divided at random into training and test sets in a 7:3 ratio. In about 6 Graves' hyperthyroidism patients, the study also compared T-cell repertoires from thyroid tissue with T-cell repertoires from blood. On the study overall, not on this receptor specifically: No statistical method was used to set the sample size in advance, and investigators knew the group allocation. Most expanded thyroid clonotypes (frequency above 0.001) were also detected in blood, suggesting blood repertoires may reflect thyroid immune responses. Ophthalmopathy was separated from stable hyperthyroidism by a 13 V-J signature model, with roughly 88% sensitivity and about 81% specificity obtained in cross-validation and 80%/75% obtained in testing. In validation, the model predicted progression to ophthalmopathy with about 71% sensitivity and around 72% specificity, a median of approximately 6.7 months before onset.

Hyperthyroidism patients were newly diagnosed, with disease duration under 2 months, and aged 18 to 65 years. Patients with uncontrolled infections, other autoimmune diseases, pregnancy or lactation were excluded. Diagnoses were based on clinical symptoms, serum thyroxine and TRAb, thyroid ultrasound and orbital computed tomography. For progressor patients, blood was drawn at the first diagnosis of hyperthyroidism, before any ophthalmopathy symptoms had appeared. PBMCs were separated from approximately 10 ml of fresh peripheral blood using Ficoll-Paque density gradient centrifugation. Progressor patients were defined as those initially diagnosed with Graves' hyperthyroidism in whom ophthalmopathy developed during follow-up. Total RNA was extracted with Trizol reagent, and quality was checked on an Agilent 2100 Bioanalyzer. The TCR beta CDR3 regions were amplified from RNA transcripts. The TCR CDR3 was subjected to a first round of RT-PCR using the HTBI primer set and the Qiagen OneStep RT-PCR kit. A second multiplex PCR round built the libraries, followed by size selection and purification. Libraries were sequenced paired-end with 100 bp reads on an Illumina HiSeq2000. The paper's data handling went like this. SOAPnuke was used to process the raw data, removing reads that contained adapters or uncalled bases, had a mean Phred below 15, or lacked an exact match to the constant primer or identifier. COPE v1.2.5 was used to merge the high-quality paired reads, and each unique nucleotide sequence was defined as a clonotype. MiTCR v1.1 was used to align clonotypes to the IMGT TRBV, TRBD and TRBJ reference segments. The analysis included only V-J combinations with a frequency above 0.0001, which together covered around 99% of the repertoires. The TCS score was defined as the ratio of F50 (clonal expansion) to E x V (chaos), calculated using BLOSUM62-based TCRdist between CDR3 peptides within each V-J. Welch's t-statistics and random forest reduced around 510 V-J features to some 14, which were used in a naive Bayes classifier (R e1071). TCRdb reprocessed the public reads (quality trimming at Q25 with fastp, clone calling with MiXCR) and kept in-frame beta chains. Duplicate CDR3 protein sequences are folded into a single record with the most common DNA and genes. V and J calls and clone size were set by TCRdb, not the authors. This sample is represented by around 250,000 distinct CDR3 sequences; less than 15% of them were singletons. 10% to 15% of the sample goes to the ten largest clones.

This clonotype has ten or more counts. There is no known antigen for this receptor. One base away there is no much larger clone; base qualities are not given. Including the terminal cysteine and phenylalanine, the CDR3 comprises 15 residues. The kept DNA is CDR3 alone, 45 bases in frame from the first base. V drops 6 bases and J drops 0 bases, leaving 12 bases in between. The V and J segments used are TRBV12-3 or TRBV12-4 and TRBJ2-1; the D gene assignment is ambiguous. The source of this sequence is a woman between 40 and 50 years old with Graves' hyperthyroidism that later progressed to Graves' ophthalmopathy. The sample consisted of blood. The CDR3 loop reads CASSPSASSYNEQFF. Read as DNA, the sequence is TGTGCCAGCAGCCCAAGTGCCAGCTCCTACAATGAGCAGTTCTTC.